The rows below give T cell receptor beta chains drawn from one sample of a study of blood T cell repertoires in COVID-19. Profiling relied on immunoSEQ multiplex PCR, and the TCRdb table lists in-frame clones only, not all of them. The table includes 280,000 or so clones, around nine tenths detected once. The sample comprised PBMCs or T cells enriched from blood (not recorded which). The receptors come from a woman in her 40s who had recovered from COVID-19. CDR3s include the opening cysteine and the closing phenylalanine or tryptophan. The D gene is left open where the match is weak. Not all rows give a size; the values are once, few, many and, for expanded clones, a class.

>TRBD1|TRBV30|14|TRBJ1-5|.
TGTGCCTGGAGTGTGAACAGGGGAGGTTTCTCCCAGCATTTT
CAWSVNRGGFSQHF
>.|TRBV11-3|13|TRBJ2-5|few
TGTGCCAGCAGCCGACAGATTGGAGAGACCCAGTACTTC
CASSRQIGETQYF
>.|TRBV2|13|TRBJ2-1|.
TGTGCCAGCAGTCTTACTTTCCAGGGTGAGCAGTTCTTC
CASSLTFQGEQFF
>TRBD1|TRBV5-1|16|TRBJ2-5|.
TGCGCCAGCAGCCAAGCCGGGACAGGGGGACAAGAGACCCAGTACTTC
CASSQAGTGGQETQYF
>TRBD2|TRBV15|14|TRBJ2-3|many
TGTGCCACCAGCAGAGGGACTAGAACAGATACGCAGTATTTT
CATSRGTRTDTQYF
>TRBD2|TRBV13|16|TRBJ2-7|.
TGTGCCAGCAGCTTAGGACTAGCGGGAGATTCCTACGAGCAGTACTTC
CASSLGLAGDSYEQYF
>TRBD1|TRBV18|17|TRBJ1-4|.
TGTGCCAGCTCACCACTGCCCGGGACAGCAACTAATGAAAAACTGTTTTTT
CASSPLPGTATNEKLFF
>TRBD2|TRBV27|15|TRBJ2-7|.
TGTGCCAGCACCAGACTTGTGGGGGGGGCCTACGAGCAGTACTTC
CASTRLVGGAYEQYF
>.|TRBV19|13|TRBJ1-5|.
TGTGCCAGTAGTATTGACAGCTCGAAGCCCCAGCATTTT
CASSIDSSKPQHF
>TRBD2|TRBV3-1/TRBV3-2|16|TRBJ2-1|few
TGTGCCAGCAGCCAAGGGACTAGCGGGAGAGCCAATGAGCAGTTCTTC
CASSQGTSGRANEQFF
>.|TRBV7-7|15|TRBJ2-2|.
TGTGCTAGCAGCCCCCGACTAGAGTGGGCCGGGGAGCTGTTTTTT
CASSPRLEWAGELFF
>TRBD1|TRBV7-9|16|TRBJ2-7|.
TGTGCCAGCAGCGGGCCCATAATTGGACAGGGAGGAGAGCAGTACTTC
CASSGPIIGQGGEQYF
>.|TRBV7-2|16|TRBJ2-1|once
TGTGCCAGCAGCTTAGTCGCGGGGAGCTCCTACAATGAGCAGTTCTTC
CASSLVAGSSYNEQFF
>.|TRBV18|13|TRBJ1-2|.
TGTGCCAGCTCACCGGACAGAGCAGATGGCTACACCTTC
CASSPDRADGYTF
>TRBD2|TRBV3-1/TRBV3-2|14|TRBJ2-7|.
TGTGCCAGCAGCCTCAGCGGGAGCTCCTACGAGCAGTACTTC
CASSLSGSSYEQYF